The clone carrying this TCR beta chain was counted only a few times. Its cognate antigen is unknown. This record belongs to a study of response to subunit inactivated influenza vaccine. TCRdb re-called the RT-PCR reads through MiXCR, storing one row per CDR3 protein. The data contain about 650,000 distinct CDR3 sequences, 14% of them singletons. From germline, CDR1 is MDHEN and CDR2 SYDVKM. V gave up 5 bases and J gave up 1 base, with 18 bases separating them. This CDR3 has 17 residues. The study's findings and limits: Each seasonal influenza vaccination, the authors suggested, recruits few new T cells.

This sequence originates from a man in his forties or fifties who received an inactivated influenza vaccine. Specimen: PBMCs from blood, collected 14 to 15 days before vaccination. The chain employs TRBV28 and TRBJ2-1; TRBD1 is a possible D gene (5 bases). DNA for the CDR3: TGTGCCAGCAGTGGTTTGGGAACTAAGGGGTCCTACAATGAGCAGTTCTTC. Amino acid sequence: CASSGLGTKGSYNEQFF.